The 10 T cell receptor beta chains below were found in one sample sequenced in a study of T-cell reconstitution after alpha-beta-depleted transplantation in children. Unique molecular identifiers were incorporated into the prepared TCRbeta library. TCRdb reprocessed the PCR reads with MiXCR, giving one entry per CDR3 protein. The repertoire holds about 6,200 distinct CDR3 sequences, with about 14% as singletons. Sample: PBMCs, taken before TCRalphabeta/CD19-depleted stem cell transplant. These receptors came from a boy aged 5-17 years with acute lymphoblastic leukemia, due to receive a stem cell transplant.

This clonotype is medium-sized by share. The CDR3, as DNA: TGCGCCAGCAGCTTGGTGGGGACAGCCAATTCACCCCTCCACTTT. Protein product: CASSLVGTANSPLHF. The gene calls are TRBV5-1 and TRBJ1-6, with 7 nucleotides matching TRBD1. Looked up from germline, CDR1 is SGHRS and CDR2 is YFSETQ. The CDR3 is 15 residues long. V lost 0 bases, J lost 7 bases, and 4 bases stayed unmatched.

This clonotype ranks as medium-sized. This chain uses TRBV18 with TRBJ2-2; 9 bases align to TRBD1. The CDR3 runs to 16 residues. Germline CDR1 KGHSH, CDR2 LQKENI. V gave up 1 base and J gave up 4 bases; unmatched junction bases: 4. The CDR3 region has the DNA TGTGCCAGCTCACCACGCCTACAGGGGGCCACCGGGGAGCTGTTTTTT. This encodes CASSPRLQGATGELFF. The complete variable domain, with remaining parts taken from reference TRBV18 and TRBJ2-2, reads NAGVMQNPRHLVRRRGQEARLRCSPMKGHSHVYWYRQLPEEGLKFMVYLQKENIIDESGMPKERFSAEFPKEGPSILRIQQVVRGDSAAYFCASSPRLQGATGELFFGEGSRLTVL.

The rearrangement links TRBV6-1 to TRBJ2-7, with 14 bases that match TRBD2. V shed 6 bases and J 12 bases; nucleotides not matched to a gene: 16. This CDR3 is built from 16 residues. The germline CDR1 and CDR2 sequences are MNHNS and SASEGT. The CDR3 loop reads CASRQSPGLAGEAPYF. DNA for the CDR3: TGTGCCAGCAGGCAGAGCCCGGGACTAGCGGGAGAAGCGCCGTACTTC.

This clonotype rates as medium-sized. This chain links TRBV20-1 with TRBJ1-1, with D uncertain. CDR1 and CDR2 (germline): DFQATT, SNEGSKA (reference sequence). The CDR3 length is 15 residues. V lost 0 bases and J 0 bases, leaving 11 bases between the germline ends. The CDR3 loop is CSARDLKEMNTEAFF. The CDR3 bases are TGCAGTGCTAGAGATTTAAAGGAAATGAACACTGAAGCTTTCTTT.

This clonotype qualifies as medium-sized. The chain combines TRBV11-2 with TRBJ2-1; 12 bases are shared with TRBD1. Trimming cost V 5 bases and J 8 bases; bases outside gene matches: 13. CDR1 SGHAT and CDR2 FQNNGV come from the germline V gene. This CDR3 region has 17 residues. This CDR3 is CASSVYGTGGLWDEQFF. CDR3 DNA: TGTGCCAGCAGCGTCTATGGGACAGGGGGCCTATGGGATGAGCAGTTCTTC.

This clonotype rates as medium-sized. J is TRBJ1-2 and V is TRBV19, with 7 bases lining up with TRBD1. The CDR3 length is 12 residues. The V segment lost 6 bases and the J segment 7 bases; nucleotides outside the gene matches: 5. Germline values: CDR1 LNHDA, CDR2 SQIVND (reference sequence). CDR3 sequence: CASSDRVVGYTF. CDR3 coding DNA: TGTGCCAGTAGCGACAGGGTAGTTGGCTACACCTTC.

This clonotype came up many times. The chain carries TRBV7-8 and TRBJ1-5; 8 bases fit TRBD1. Per the germline V gene, CDR1 is SGHVS and CDR2 is FQNEAQ. Unmatched junction bases numbered 10, after V lost 3 bases and J lost 0 bases. The CDR3 has 18 amino acids. The CDR3 DNA reads TGTGCCAGCAGCTTCCCCGGACAGGGCCACTATAGCAATCAGCCCCAGCATTTT. Translating it yields CASSFPGQGHYSNQPQHF.

The rearrangement uses TRBV4-2 and TRBJ2-7; no reliable D call. There are 13 residues in the CDR3. Deletions cut 4 bases from V and 6 bases from J, with 13 bases between. Looked up from germline, CDR1 is LGHNA and CDR2 is YNFKEQ. The CDR3 is CASSPEAPCEQYF. The CDR3 nucleotides read TGTGCCAGCAGCCCCGAGGCCCCCTGCGAGCAGTACTTC.

This clonotype was observed many times. The chain uses TRBV7-6 and TRBJ1-1; possible D gene TRBD1, 5 bases. CDR1 and CDR2 from the germline V gene are SGHVS and FNYEAQ. V lost 5 bases to trimming and J lost 1 base, with 17 bases between them. This CDR3 comprises 16 residues. CDR3 in DNA: TGTGCCAGCAGCCCTCGTGGGGGGAGGAGGAACACTGAAGCTTTCTTT. Its protein product is CASSPRGGRRNTEAFF.

This clonotype has at least ten counts. The rearrangement links TRBV6-2 or TRBV6-3 to TRBJ1-1, with D unclear. Trimming took off 2 bases at V and 2 bases at J, with 9 bases between the two ends. This CDR3 region has 14 residues. Germline V gene sequence: CDR1 MNHEY, CDR2 SVGEGT. CDR3: CASSYDALNTEAFF. CDR3 in DNA: TGTGCCAGCAGTTACGACGCCTTAAACACTGAAGCTTTCTTT.